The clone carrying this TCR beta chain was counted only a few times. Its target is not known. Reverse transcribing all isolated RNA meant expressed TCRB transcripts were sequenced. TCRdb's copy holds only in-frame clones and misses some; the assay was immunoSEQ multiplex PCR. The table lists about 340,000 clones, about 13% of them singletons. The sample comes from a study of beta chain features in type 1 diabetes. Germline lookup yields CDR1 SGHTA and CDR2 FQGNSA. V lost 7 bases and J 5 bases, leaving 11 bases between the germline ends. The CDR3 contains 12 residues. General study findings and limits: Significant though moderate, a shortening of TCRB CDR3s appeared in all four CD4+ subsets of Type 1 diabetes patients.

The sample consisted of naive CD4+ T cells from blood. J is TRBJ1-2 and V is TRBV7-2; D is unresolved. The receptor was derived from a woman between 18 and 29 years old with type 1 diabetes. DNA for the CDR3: TGTGCCAGCACCAAAGAGGGTTATGGCTACACCTTC. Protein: CASTKEGYGYTF.